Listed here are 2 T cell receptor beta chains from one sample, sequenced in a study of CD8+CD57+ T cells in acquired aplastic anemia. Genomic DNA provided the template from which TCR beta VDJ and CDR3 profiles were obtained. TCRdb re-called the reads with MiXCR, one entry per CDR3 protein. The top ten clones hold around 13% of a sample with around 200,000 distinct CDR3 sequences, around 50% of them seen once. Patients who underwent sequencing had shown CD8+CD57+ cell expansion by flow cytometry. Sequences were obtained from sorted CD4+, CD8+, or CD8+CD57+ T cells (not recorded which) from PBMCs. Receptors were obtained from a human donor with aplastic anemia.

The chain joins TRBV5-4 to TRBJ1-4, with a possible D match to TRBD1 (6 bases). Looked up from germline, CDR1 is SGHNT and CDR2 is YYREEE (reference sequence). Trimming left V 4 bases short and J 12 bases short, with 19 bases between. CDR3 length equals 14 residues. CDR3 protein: CASSQEQGFGELFF. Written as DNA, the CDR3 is TGTGCCAGCAGCCAGGAACAGGGATTTGGAGAACTGTTTTTT.

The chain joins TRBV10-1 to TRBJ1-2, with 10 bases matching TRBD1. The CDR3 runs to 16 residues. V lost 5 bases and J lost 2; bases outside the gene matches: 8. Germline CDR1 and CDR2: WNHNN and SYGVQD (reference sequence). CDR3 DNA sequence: TGCGCCAGCAGTCCTCCGGGACAGGGGCGCAACTATGGCTACACCTTC. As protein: CASSPPGQGRNYGYTF.